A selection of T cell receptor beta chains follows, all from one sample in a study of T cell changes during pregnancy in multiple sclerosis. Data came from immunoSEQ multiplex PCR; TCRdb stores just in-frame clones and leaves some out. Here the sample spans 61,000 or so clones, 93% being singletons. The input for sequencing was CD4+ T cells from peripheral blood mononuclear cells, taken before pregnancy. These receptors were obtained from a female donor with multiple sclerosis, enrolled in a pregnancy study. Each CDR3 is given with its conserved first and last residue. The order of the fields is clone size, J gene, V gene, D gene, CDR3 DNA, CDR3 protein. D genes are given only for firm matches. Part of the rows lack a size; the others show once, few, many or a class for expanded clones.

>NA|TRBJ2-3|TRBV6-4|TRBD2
TGTGCCAGCAGTGAAGCGGGAGAGGCAGATACGCAGTATTTT
CASSEAGEADTQYF
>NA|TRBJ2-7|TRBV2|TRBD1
TGTGCCAGCAGGCCATGGACAGGGGGCCGCGAGCAGTACTTC
CASRPWTGGREQYF
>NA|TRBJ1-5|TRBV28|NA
TGTGCCAGCAGCCCCGGAGGAGGACGGCCCCAGCATTTT
CASSPGGGRPQHF
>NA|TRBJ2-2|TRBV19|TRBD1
TGTGCCAGTTCCTCGGGACAGGGGGCTGCTGATACCGGGGAGCTGTTTTTT
CASSSGQGAADTGELFF
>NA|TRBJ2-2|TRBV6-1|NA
TGTGCCAGCAGTGCCTCAGTAAACACCGGGGAGCTGTTTTTT
CASSASVNTGELFF
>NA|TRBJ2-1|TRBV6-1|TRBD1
TGTGCCAGCAGTGACCCTGGGAGGGACAGGGCCGGTCTTGAGCAGTTCTTC
CASSDPGRDRAGLEQFF
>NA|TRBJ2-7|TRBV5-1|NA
TGCGCCAGCAGCTTACAGGGTTCCTACGAGCAGTACTTC
CASSLQGSYEQYF
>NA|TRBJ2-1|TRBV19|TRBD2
TGTGCCAGTAGTATATGGGCTAGCGGGAGAGGCTACAATGAGCAGTTCTTC
CASSIWASGRGYNEQFF
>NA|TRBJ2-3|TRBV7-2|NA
TGTGCCAGCAGCTTCCGGCTAGCTACAGATACGCAGTATTTT
CASSFRLATDTQYF
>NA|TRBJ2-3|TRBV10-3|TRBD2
TGTGCCATCAGTGAGATCCTAGCGGGAGGCACAGATACGCAGTATTTT
CAISEILAGGTDTQYF
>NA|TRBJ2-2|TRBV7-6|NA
TGTGCCAGCAGCTTGCGGAGCGGGAACACCGGGGAGCTGTTTTTT
CASSLRSGNTGELFF
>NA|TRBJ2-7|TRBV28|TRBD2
TGTGCCAGCAGAGGTAGCGGGAGGGCCTCGGGGGAGCAGTACTTC
CASRGSGRASGEQYF
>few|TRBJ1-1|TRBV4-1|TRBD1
TGCGCCAGCAGCCAAACAGGGGGTAACACTGAAGCTTTCTTT
CASSQTGGNTEAFF
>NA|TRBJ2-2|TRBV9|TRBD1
TGTGCCAGCAGCCCACGGGACAGGGGGCGGGCCGGGGAGCTGTTTTTT
CASSPRDRGRAGELFF
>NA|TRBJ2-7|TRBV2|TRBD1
TGTGCCAGCAGAGCACAGGGGGCCTACGAGCAGTACTTC
CASRAQGAYEQYF
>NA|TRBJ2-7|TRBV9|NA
TGTGCCAGCAGTGCAGCGGCCCTAACCTACGAGCAGTACTTC
CASSAAALTYEQYF
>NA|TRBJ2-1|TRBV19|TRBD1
TGTGCCAGTAGTCGAGGACAGGGTCTCTACAATGAGCAGTTCTTC
CASSRGQGLYNEQFF
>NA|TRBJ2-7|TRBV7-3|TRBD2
TGTGCCAGCAGCCGGGAGGCAGGGTTAACCTACGAGCAGTACTTC
CASSREAGLTYEQYF
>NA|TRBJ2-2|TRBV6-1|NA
TGTGCCAGCTCTGGAGGAAAGAACACCGGGGAGCTGTTTTTT
CASSGGKNTGELFF
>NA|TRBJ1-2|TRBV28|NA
TGTGCCAGCTTCACGGGGGGCTATGGCTACACCTTC
CASFTGGYGYTF
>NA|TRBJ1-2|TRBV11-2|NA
TGTGCCAGCAGCTTAGGCGGCAGGGACTGGTACTATGGCTACACCTTC
CASSLGGRDWYYGYTF
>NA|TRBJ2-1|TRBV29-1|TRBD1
TGCAGCGTTGACCTGACAGGGCTCAGCAATGAGCAGTTCTTC
CSVDLTGLSNEQFF
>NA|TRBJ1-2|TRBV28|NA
TGTGCCAGCAGCCCGGTCACCTATGGCTACACCTTC
CASSPVTYGYTF
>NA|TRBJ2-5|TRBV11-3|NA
TGTGCCAGCAGCCGGTATAACGAAGAGACCCAGTACTTC
CASSRYNEETQYF
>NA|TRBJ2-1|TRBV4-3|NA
TGCGCCAGCAGCTTACAGGGGGGGATTCCAGGGAATGAGCAGTTCTTC
CASSLQGGIPGNEQFF
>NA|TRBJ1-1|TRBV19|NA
TGTGCCAGTAAGAAGGGACCCACAGGGTATTTGGACACTGAAGCTTTCTTT
CASKKGPTGYLDTEAFF
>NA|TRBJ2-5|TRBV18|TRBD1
TGTGCCAGCTCACCGCGGACAGGGGATCTCCTCCGGTACTTC
CASSPRTGDLLRYF
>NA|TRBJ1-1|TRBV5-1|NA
TGCGCCAGCAGCTTACGACCGGGGTCCGATGAAGCTTTCTTT
CASSLRPGSDEAFF
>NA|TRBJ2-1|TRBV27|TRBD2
TGTGCCAGCAGTCCAAAACTAGCGGGAGCCAGTGAGCAGTTCTTC
CASSPKLAGASEQFF
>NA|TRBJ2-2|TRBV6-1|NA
TGTGCCAGCAGTGAATCGAGGGTCACCGGGGAGCTGTTTTTT
CASSESRVTGELFF
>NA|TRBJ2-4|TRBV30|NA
TGTGCCTGGAGTTCATCCCTCAGGGACATTAATCCCCCAAACATTCAGTACTTC
CAWSSSLRDINPPNIQYF
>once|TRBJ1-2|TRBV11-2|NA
TGTGCCAGCAGCACTCGGCGGGGGACCTATGGCTACACCTTC
CASSTRRGTYGYTF
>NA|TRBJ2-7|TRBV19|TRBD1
TGTGCCAGTAGTATAGTCACAGGGGGCTACTACGAGCAGTACTTC
CASSIVTGGYYEQYF
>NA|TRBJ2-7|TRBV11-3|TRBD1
TGTGCCAGCAGCTCAACAGGGGGACGCGAGCAGTACTTC
CASSSTGGREQYF
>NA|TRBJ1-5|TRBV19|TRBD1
TGTGCCAGTAGTACTACGACAGGGGGCAGGCAGCCCCAGCATTTT
CASSTTTGGRQPQHF
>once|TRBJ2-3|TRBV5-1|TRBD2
TGCGCCAGCAGCTTCCCTAGCGGGACCTCGTGGGATACGCAGTATTTT
CASSFPSGTSWDTQYF
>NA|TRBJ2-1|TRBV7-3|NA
TGTGCCAGCAGCTTACTTTGGTCTAGCTCCTACAATGAGCAGTTCTTC
CASSLLWSSSYNEQFF
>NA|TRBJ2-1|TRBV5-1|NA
TGCGCCAGCAGCTTGGTACAGGGTGAAGGGAATGAGCAGTTCTTC
CASSLVQGEGNEQFF
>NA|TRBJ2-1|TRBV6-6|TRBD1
TGTGCCAGCAGTAGTGGCAGACAGGGGGGGATCTTC
CASSSGRQGGIF